This TCR beta chain is from a study of blood T cell repertoires in COVID-19. Study background: Donors in the United States, Italy and Spain gave samples during acute or convalescent COVID-19.

This clone was picked up one time. Losses at the gene ends were 2 bases for V and 2 bases for J; bases not matched to a gene: 3. Germline CDR1 is MNHEY and CDR2 is SVGAGI. CDR3 size: 14 residues. Assay: immunoSEQ multiplex PCR; the TCRdb copy retains only in-frame clones and omits some. Found here are roughly 380,000 clones, roughly four fifths of them singletons; the top ten hold roughly 1.2%. The V and J genes are TRBV6-5 and TRBJ2-7; 7 nucleotides line up with TRBD1. Material for sequencing was peripheral blood. The TCR originated in a human donor with acute or convalescent COVID-19. The donor label of this sample is uncertain. The CDR3 sequence: CASSYRDSTYEQYF. CDR3 nucleotides: TGTGCCAGCAGTTACCGGGACAGCACCTACGAGCAGTACTTC.